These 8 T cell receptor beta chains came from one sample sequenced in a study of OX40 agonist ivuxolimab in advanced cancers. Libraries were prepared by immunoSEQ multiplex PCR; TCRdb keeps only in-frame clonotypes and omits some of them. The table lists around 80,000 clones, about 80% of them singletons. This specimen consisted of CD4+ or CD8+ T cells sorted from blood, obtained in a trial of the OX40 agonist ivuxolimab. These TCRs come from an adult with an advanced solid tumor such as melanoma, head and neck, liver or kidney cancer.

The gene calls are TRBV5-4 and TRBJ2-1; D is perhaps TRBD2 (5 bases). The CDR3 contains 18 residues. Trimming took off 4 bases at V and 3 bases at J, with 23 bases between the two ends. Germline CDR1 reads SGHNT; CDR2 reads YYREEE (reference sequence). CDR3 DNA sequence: TGTGCCAGCAGCCCGGCGGGCCGCCTGACTTCCAGCTACAATGAGCAGTTCTTC. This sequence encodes CASSPAGRLTSSYNEQFF.

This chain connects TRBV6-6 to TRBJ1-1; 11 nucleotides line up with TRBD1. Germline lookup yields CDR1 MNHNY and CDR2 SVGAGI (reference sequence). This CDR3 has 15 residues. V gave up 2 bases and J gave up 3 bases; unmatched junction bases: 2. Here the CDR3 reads CASSYGQGAYTEAFF. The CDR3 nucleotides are TGTGCCAGCAGTTACGGACAGGGGGCATACACTGAAGCTTTCTTT.

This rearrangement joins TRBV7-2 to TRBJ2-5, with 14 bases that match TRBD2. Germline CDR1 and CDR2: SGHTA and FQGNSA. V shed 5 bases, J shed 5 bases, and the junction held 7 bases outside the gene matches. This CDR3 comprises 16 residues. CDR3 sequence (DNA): TGTGCCAGCAGCCCCCGGACTAGCGGGGGGCGGGAGACCCAGTACTTC. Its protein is CASSPRTSGGRETQYF.

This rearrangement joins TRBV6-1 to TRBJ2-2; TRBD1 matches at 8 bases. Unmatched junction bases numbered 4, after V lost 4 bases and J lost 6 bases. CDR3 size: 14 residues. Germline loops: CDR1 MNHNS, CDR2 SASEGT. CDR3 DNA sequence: TGTGCCAGCAGTGCCAGGACAGGGTCCGGGGAGCTGTTTTTT. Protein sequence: CASSARTGSGELFF.

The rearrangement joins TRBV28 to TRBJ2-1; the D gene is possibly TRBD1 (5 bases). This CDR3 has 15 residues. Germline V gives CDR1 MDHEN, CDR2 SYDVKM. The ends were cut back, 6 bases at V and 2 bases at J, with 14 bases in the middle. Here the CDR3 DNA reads TGTGCCAGCAGCCAAGGGCCAGGGACCTACAATGAGCAGTTCTTC. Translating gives CASSQGPGTYNEQFF.

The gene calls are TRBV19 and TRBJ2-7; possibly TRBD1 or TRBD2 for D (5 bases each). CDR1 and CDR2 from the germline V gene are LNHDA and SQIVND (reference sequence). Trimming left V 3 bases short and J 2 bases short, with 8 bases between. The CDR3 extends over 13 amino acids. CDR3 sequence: CASSIQGPYEQYF. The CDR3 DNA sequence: TGTGCCAGTAGTATTCAGGGACCCTACGAGCAGTACTTC.

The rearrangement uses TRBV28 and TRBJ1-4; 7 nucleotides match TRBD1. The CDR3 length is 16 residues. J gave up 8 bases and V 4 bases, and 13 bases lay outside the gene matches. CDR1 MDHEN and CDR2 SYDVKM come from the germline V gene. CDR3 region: CASSSNMRGRGEKLFF. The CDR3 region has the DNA TGTGCCAGCAGTTCCAACATGAGGGGGCGTGGAGAAAAACTGTTTTTT.

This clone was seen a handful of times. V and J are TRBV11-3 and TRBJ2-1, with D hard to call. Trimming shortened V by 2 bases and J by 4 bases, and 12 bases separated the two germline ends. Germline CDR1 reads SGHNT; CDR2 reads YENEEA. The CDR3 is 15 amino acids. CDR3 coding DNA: TGTGCCAGCAGCTTAAGTTCAAGACAATACAATGAGCAGTTCTTC. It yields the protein CASSLSSRQYNEQFF.